What follows is one T cell receptor beta chain and its context. Its specificity is not known. Libraries were prepared by immunoSEQ multiplex PCR; TCRdb keeps only in-frame clonotypes and omits some of them. This table has tens of thousands of clones, 85% to 95% appearing once. The data stem from a study of OX40 agonist ivuxolimab in advanced cancers. Findings and caveats of the study: The mean number of expanded clones was higher in CD8+ T cells than in CD4+.

Germline CDR1 SQVTM, CDR2 ANQGSEA. CDR3 length equals 13 residues. The V segment lost 6 bases and the J segment 2 bases; nucleotides outside the gene matches: 6. This specimen was CD4+ or CD8+ T cells sorted from blood, taken in a trial of the OX40 agonist ivuxolimab. This sequence joins TRBV29-1 and TRBJ1-1, with 7 bases identical to TRBD1. The receptor was derived from an adult with an advanced solid tumor such as melanoma, head and neck, liver or kidney cancer. The CDR3 spells CSVAQGTNTEAFF. In DNA, the CDR3 is TGCAGCGTCGCACAGGGGACTAACACTGAAGCTTTCTTT.